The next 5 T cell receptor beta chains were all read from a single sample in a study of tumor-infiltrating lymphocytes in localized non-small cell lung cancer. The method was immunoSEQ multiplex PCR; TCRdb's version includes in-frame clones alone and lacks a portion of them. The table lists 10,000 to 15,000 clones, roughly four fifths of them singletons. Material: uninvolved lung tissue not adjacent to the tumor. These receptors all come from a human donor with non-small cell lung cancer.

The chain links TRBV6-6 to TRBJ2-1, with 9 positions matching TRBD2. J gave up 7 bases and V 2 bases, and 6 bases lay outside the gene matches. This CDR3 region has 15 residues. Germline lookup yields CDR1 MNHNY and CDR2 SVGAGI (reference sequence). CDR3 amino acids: CASSYGGGAANEQFF. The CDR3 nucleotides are TGTGCCAGCAGTTACGGCGGGGGGGCCGCGAATGAGCAGTTCTTC.

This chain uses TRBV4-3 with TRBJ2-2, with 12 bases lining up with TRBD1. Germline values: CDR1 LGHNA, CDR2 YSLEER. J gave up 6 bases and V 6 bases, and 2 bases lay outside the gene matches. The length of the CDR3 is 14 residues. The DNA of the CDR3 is TGCGCCAGCAGGGGACAGGGGGCACCCGGGGAGCTGTTTTTT. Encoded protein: CASRGQGAPGELFF.

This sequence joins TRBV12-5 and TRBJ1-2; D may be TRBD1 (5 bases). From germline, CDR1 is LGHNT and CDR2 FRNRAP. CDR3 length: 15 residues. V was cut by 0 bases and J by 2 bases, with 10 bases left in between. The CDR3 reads CASGLVPQENYGYTF. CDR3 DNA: TGTGCTAGTGGTTTGGTTCCACAGGAGAACTATGGCTACACCTTC.

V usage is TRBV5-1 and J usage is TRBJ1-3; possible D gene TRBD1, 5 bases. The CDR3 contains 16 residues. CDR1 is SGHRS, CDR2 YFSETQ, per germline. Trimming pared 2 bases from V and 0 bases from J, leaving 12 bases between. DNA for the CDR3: TGCGCCAGCAGCTTTGGGGCGGCGACCTCTGGAAACACCATATATTTT. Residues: CASSFGAATSGNTIYF.

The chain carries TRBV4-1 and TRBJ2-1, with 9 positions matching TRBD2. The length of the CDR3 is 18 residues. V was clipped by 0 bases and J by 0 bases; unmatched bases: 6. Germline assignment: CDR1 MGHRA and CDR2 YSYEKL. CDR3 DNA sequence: TGCGCCAGCAGCCAAGAAGTTCTAGCGGGGAGCTCCTACAATGAGCAGTTCTTC. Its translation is CASSQEVLAGSSYNEQFF.